The subject of this entry is one T cell receptor beta chain. The CDR3 is 14 residues long. Germline V CDR1 and CDR2: LNHDA, SQIVND (reference sequence). V was trimmed by 4 bases and J by 1 base, leaving 10 bases between them. The sample originates from a study of blood T cell repertoires in COVID-19. About the study: COVID-19 samples from acute and convalescent phases originated in the United States, Italy and Spain.

The study recruited people aged roughly 18 to 95 years across approximately 24 US areas. Two negative PCRs, clearance, or symptom resolution characterized the recovered Cohort 3 donors. Measured with immunoSEQ multiplex PCR; TCRdb has only the in-frame clones, and not every one. The table includes fewer than 300,000 clones, 70% to 90% detected once. The J gene is TRBJ2-5, the V gene TRBV19; maybe TRBD2 (5 bases). Sequencing used PBMCs or T cells enriched from blood (not recorded which). This clonotype was sampled from a man younger than 35 who had recovered from COVID-19. Here the CDR3 reads CASSKGLSQETQYF. Written as DNA, the CDR3 is TGTGCCAGTAGTAAAGGACTGTCCCAAGAGACCCAGTACTTC.